The present entry profiles one T cell receptor (beta chain) with its context. The sample belongs to a study of shared clonotypes between healthy human individuals. This CDR3 is 15 amino acids long. Between the trimmed V and J ends, which lost 3 bases and 2 bases, there was a span of 14 bases. CDR1 and CDR2 (germline): MDHEN, SYDVKM. This table comes from immunoSEQ multiplex PCR, and its TCRdb copy is limited to in-frame clones, with some not included. This sample has about 380,000 clones; just over 95% occur once, and the top ten carry more than 0.3%. Combination of CD45RO+ cells with CCR7-negative CD45RA+ TemRA cells was used for CD8 memory.

The sequence was collected from a young man in good health. The chain employs TRBV28 and TRBJ2-7; D remains ambiguous. The sample was memory CD8+ T cells sorted from blood. This sample's subset: CD45RO+ cells pooled with CCR7-negative TemRA cells. This CDR3 reads CASSFSFGQTYEQYF. The CDR3 region has the DNA TGTGCCAGCAGTTTTTCTTTTGGGCAGACCTACGAGCAGTACTTC.